The 19 T cell receptor beta chains below all came from one sample that was sequenced in a study of identical twins. From the 5' RACE reads, TCRdb called clonotypes with MiXCR, one entry per CDR3 protein. The sample holds nearly 900,000 distinct CDR3 sequences; around an eighth are singletons and the top ten take 1.5% to 2%. These data also featured in a second study, about yellow fever vaccine responses in identical twins.

The sample was PBMCs. The receptors were gathered from a woman aged 18-29 years in good health.

The chain has TRBV28 and TRBJ2-1, with 11 positions matching TRBD2. Germline CDR1 and CDR2: MDHEN and SYDVKM. The CDR3 has 14 amino acids. V lost 5 bases to trimming and J lost 8 bases; unmatched junction nucleotides: 5. The CDR3 region has the DNA TGTGCCAGCAGTGTAGCGGGAGGGATCGATGAGCAGTTCTTC. Amino acids: CASSVAGGIDEQFF.

This clonotype was seen only a few times. The chain couples TRBV7-2 to TRBJ2-7; 8 nucleotides line up with TRBD1. CDR1 and CDR2 (germline): SGHTA, FQGNSA. With V trimmed by 5 bases and J by 2 bases, 8 bases remained unmatched. The CDR3 length is 15 residues. CDR3 nucleotides: TGTGCCAGCAGCGGCCGACAGGGGCTGACCTACGAGCAGTACTTC. Translating it yields CASSGRQGLTYEQYF.

This clonotype was counted a few times. The genes are TRBV6-5 and TRBJ2-6; no firm D call. CDR1 and CDR2 (germline): MNHEY, SVGAGI. The CDR3 is 15 residues long. Trimming pared 4 bases from V and 1 base from J, leaving 8 bases between. The DNA of the CDR3 is TGTGCCAGCAGTTCTAGGTCTTCTGGGGCCAACGTCCTGACTTTC. It yields the protein CASSSRSSGANVLTF.

This clonotype was counted at least ten times. V and J are TRBV28 and TRBJ2-3, with 14 bases matching TRBD2. CDR1 is MDHEN and CDR2 is SYDVKM in the germline V gene. With 2 bases clipped from V and 6 bases from J, the junction kept 7 bases outside the gene matches. The CDR3 is made up of 17 amino acids. CDR3 DNA: TGTGCCAGCAGTTTAGCCCTGGGACTAGCGGGAGTTGATACGCAGTATTTT. Translated: CASSLALGLAGVDTQYF.

There are many counts of this clonotype. Here the CDR3 reads CASSLQGRGQETQYF. The CDR3 coding sequence is TGTGCCAGCAGTTTGCAGGGGAGGGGTCAAGAGACCCAGTACTTC. The chain combines TRBV28 with TRBJ2-5, with a tentative D call TRBD2 (7 bases). Per germline, CDR1 MDHEN and CDR2 SYDVKM. The CDR3 has 15 residues. Trimming took 3 bases from V and 2 from J, leaving 13 bases between them.

This clonotype was seen a handful of times. The chain carries TRBV20-1 and TRBJ2-1; 7 bases are a match to TRBD1. Per the germline V gene, CDR1 is DFQATT and CDR2 is SNEGSKA (reference sequence). The trim removed 0 bases at V and 4 bases at J, leaving 6 bases unmatched. This CDR3 comprises 15 residues. The CDR3 is CSARDFQGVYNEQFF. CDR3 nucleotide sequence: TGCAGTGCTAGAGATTTCCAGGGGGTTTACAATGAGCAGTTCTTC.

The CDR3 DNA reads TGCAGTGCTAATCCGGGACTAGCGGGAGGGCCCTACAATGAGCAGTTCTTC. It yields the protein CSANPGLAGGPYNEQFF. The chain links TRBV20-1 to TRBJ2-1; 16 bases map to TRBD2. Germline V gene sequence: CDR1 DFQATT, CDR2 SNEGSKA (reference sequence). The CDR3 extends over 17 amino acids. V was pared by 4 bases and J by 2 bases, with 5 bases of the junction left unmatched.

In its sample, this clonotype was seen many times. The chain has TRBV5-4 and TRBJ1-2; D not resolved. This CDR3 comprises 13 residues. V was trimmed by 7 bases and J by 3 bases, leaving 13 bases between them. Germline CDR1 is SGHNT and CDR2 is YYREEE (reference sequence). For the CDR3, the DNA is TGTGCCAGCGGGGAGAACAGTTACTATGGCTACACCTTC. Translation gives CASGENSYYGYTF.

The chain employs TRBV12-3 or TRBV12-4 and TRBJ1-2, with 8 bases matching TRBD1. The CDR3 contains 18 residues. Trimming removed 0 bases from V and 4 bases from J; junction bases left unmatched: 13. The CDR3 reads CASSLALPGQAIIYGYTF. The DNA for the CDR3 is TGTGCCAGCAGTTTAGCGCTTCCGGGACAGGCTATCATCTATGGCTACACCTTC.

Only a few counts were recorded for this clonotype. The chain has TRBV2 and TRBJ2-2; possible D gene TRBD2, 6 bases. This CDR3 spans 14 amino acids. Germline lookup yields CDR1 SNHLY and CDR2 FYNNEI. For the CDR3, the DNA is TGTGCGGGGTGGGGAGGAATGAGCACCGGGGAGCTGTTTTTT. This sequence encodes CAGWGGMSTGELFF.

This sequence joins TRBV6-5 and TRBJ2-7; maybe TRBD1 (6 bases). CDR1 MNHEY and CDR2 SVGAGI come from the germline V gene. The CDR3 has 14 residues. V lost 0 bases and J lost 4, with 10 bases in between. CDR3 coding DNA: TGTGCCAGCAGTTACTCAGGACAGAGATACGAGCAGTACTTC. This gives the protein CASSYSGQRYEQYF.

The chain joins TRBV19 to TRBJ2-1; perhaps TRBD1 as D (6 bases). The CDR3 has 16 residues. V dropped 0 bases and J dropped 7 bases, with 16 bases sitting between them. In germline, CDR1 is LNHDA, CDR2 SQIVND (reference sequence). CDR3: CASSIEGGRGGNEQFF. For the CDR3, the DNA is TGTGCCAGTAGTATAGAGGGCGGGCGAGGGGGTAATGAGCAGTTCTTC.

This clonotype came up a few times. The chain employs TRBV3-1 and TRBJ2-1, with 7 bases fitting TRBD2. CDR3 size: 18 residues. Per germline, CDR1 LGHDT and CDR2 YNNKEL (reference sequence). The ends lost 0 bases at V and 0 bases at J; junction bases unmatched: 8. The CDR3 region has the DNA TGTGCCAGCAGCCAAGATCTCGGCGGGAGAAACTCCTACAATGAGCAGTTCTTC. Amino acids: CASSQDLGGRNSYNEQFF.

This sequence joins TRBV29-1 and TRBJ2-7; D is tentatively TRBD1 or TRBD2 (6 bases each). Germline V CDR1 and CDR2: SQVTM, ANQGSEA. Deletions cut 1 base from V and 7 bases from J, with 11 bases between. This CDR3 is built from 12 residues. In DNA, the CDR3 is TGCAGCGTTGAAGCCGGGGGCTTAGAGCAGTACTTC. It yields the protein CSVEAGGLEQYF.

This clonotype came up many times. The rearrangement joins TRBV12-3 or TRBV12-4 to TRBJ2-7; 11 nucleotides line up with TRBD2. V shed 2 bases, J shed 1 base, and the junction held 7 bases outside the gene matches. The CDR3 spans 17 residues. CDR3 protein: CASSLIRRLAGSYEQYF. Here the CDR3 DNA reads TGTGCCAGCAGTTTAATCCGCCGACTAGCGGGATCCTACGAGCAGTACTTC.

The chain combines TRBV29-1 with TRBJ2-1, with D perhaps matching TRBD2 (6 bases). The V gene lost 4 bases and the J gene lost 6 bases, with 19 bases spanning the gap. The CDR3 has 15 amino acids. Germline CDR1 and CDR2: SQVTM and ANQGSEA. The CDR3 reads CSVGGVQAGSNEQFF. In nucleotides, the CDR3 is TGCAGCGTTGGAGGGGTTCAAGCGGGCAGCAATGAGCAGTTCTTC.

This clonotype was seen repeatedly, ten times or more. The chain recombines TRBV4-1 with TRBJ2-2; TRBD1 agrees at 7 bases. Trimming cost V 0 bases and J 5 bases; bases outside gene matches: 12. CDR1 and CDR2 (germline): MGHRA, YSYEKL. The CDR3 runs to 18 residues. The CDR3 nucleotides read TGCGCCAGCAGCCAAGATCGAACCCGGACAGGAAGGACCGGGGAGCTGTTTTTT. It is translated as CASSQDRTRTGRTGELFF.

The table lists this clonotype with many counts. The genes are TRBV10-3 and TRBJ1-5; D is unclear. V lost 6 bases, J lost 2 bases, and 5 bases lay in between. The CDR3 has 12 amino acids. Germline lookup yields CDR1 ENHRY and CDR2 SYGVKD. The chain's CDR3 is CAIREGNQPQHF. The DNA of the CDR3 is TGTGCCATCAGGGAGGGCAATCAGCCCCAGCATTTT.

This clonotype has more than one count but fewer than ten. This rearrangement joins TRBV6-5 to TRBJ2-5; D uncertain. This CDR3 has 13 residues. CDR1 is MNHEY, CDR2 SVGAGI, per germline. V gave up 6 bases and J gave up 0 bases, with 8 bases separating them. CDR3: CASSYMYQETQYF. Here the CDR3 DNA reads TGTGCCAGCAGCTACATGTACCAAGAGACCCAGTACTTC.